The 30 T cell receptor beta chains below come from one sample, sequenced in a study of control samples from healthy donors and cancer patients. The protocol was immunoSEQ multiplex PCR, while the TCRdb copy is restricted to in-frame clones and leaves out a portion. The sample consists of approximately 170,000 clones, 88% of them appearing once. Sequenced material: blood. The receptors here all came from a woman in her 30s in good health.

The chain recombines TRBV15 with TRBJ2-3; TRBD1 matches at 11 bases. This CDR3 comprises 15 residues. Germline values: CDR1 LNHNV, CDR2 YYDKDF (reference sequence). The J segment lost 5 bases and the V segment lost 4 bases, leaving 5 bases of the junction unmatched. The CDR3 DNA reads as TGTGCCACCAGCACCGGACAGGGGGCCGGAGATACGCAGTATTTT. Translation: CATSTGQGAGDTQYF. Filled out from reference TRBV15 and TRBJ2-3, the complete variable domain reads DAMVIQNPRYQVTQFGKPVTLSCSQTLNHNVMYWYQQKSSQAPKLLFHYYDKDFNNEADTPDNFQSRRPNTSFCFLDIRSPGLGDTAMYLCATSTGQGAGDTQYFGPGTRLTVL.

The J gene is TRBJ2-3, the V gene TRBV5-1; TRBD1 is a possible D gene (5 bases). V was pared by 6 bases and J by 0 bases, with 11 bases between. The CDR3 spans 14 residues. Germline CDR1 is SGHRS and CDR2 is YFSETQ. The CDR3 region has the DNA TGCGCCAGCAACCCAGGGAAGAGCACAGATACGCAGTATTTT. Translated: CASNPGKSTDTQYF.

This clone was picked up one time. The rearrangement joins TRBV4-2 to TRBJ2-3; tentatively, D is TRBD2 (6 bases). Germline CDR1 reads LGHNA; CDR2 reads YNFKEQ. Trimming cost V 0 bases and J 1 base, with 14 bases left between them. CDR3 length: 17 amino acids. CDR3 loop: CASSQEGSGWGTDTQYF. The CDR3, as DNA: TGTGCCAGCAGCCAAGAAGGAAGCGGGTGGGGCACAGATACGCAGTATTTT.

V and J are TRBV6-6 and TRBJ2-1; tentatively, D is TRBD1 or TRBD2 (6 bases each). Trimming removed 5 bases at V and 4 bases at J, with 24 bases between. This CDR3 comprises 18 residues. The germline gives CDR1 MNHNY, CDR2 SVGAGI (reference sequence). CDR3 protein: CASSPRGTAWGVYNEQFF. The CDR3 nucleotides read TGTGCCAGCAGTCCAAGGGGGACGGCGTGGGGGGTTTACAATGAGCAGTTCTTC.

The chain is built from TRBV7-9 and TRBJ2-3; D is unresolved. The germline V gene has CDR1 SEHNR and CDR2 FQNEAQ (reference sequence). The length of the CDR3 is 13 residues. Trimming left V 7 bases short and J 2 bases short, with 10 bases between. The CDR3: CASILILTDTQYF. The DNA for the CDR3 is TGTGCCAGCATCCTAATCCTCACAGATACGCAGTATTTT. The full variable domain, its missing parts supplied by reference TRBV7-9 and TRBJ2-3, is DTGVSQNPRHKITKRGQNVTFRCDPISEHNRLYWYRQTLGQGPEFLTYFQNEAQLEKSRLLSDRFSAERPKGSFSTLEIQRTEQGDSAMYLCASILILTDTQYFGPGTRLTVL.

The gene calls are TRBV5-8 and TRBJ1-2; the match to TRBD1 covers 7 bases. Germline V lookup: CDR1 SGHTS, CDR2 YDEGEE. After removal of 1 base from V and 7 bases from J, the junction contained 13 bases not matched to a gene. This CDR3 comprises 16 residues. CDR3 coding DNA: TGTGCCAGCAGCTTGCTTCGCCCCAACAGGGGAATTGGCTACACCTTC. Its translation: CASSLLRPNRGIGYTF. Together with reference TRBV5-8 and TRBJ1-2, the CDR3 gives the full variable domain: EAGVTQSPTHLIKTRGQQATLRCSPISGHTSVYWYQQALGLGLQFLLWYDEGEERNRGNFPPRFSGRQFPNYSSELNVNALELEDSALYLCASSLLRPNRGIGYTFGSGTRLTVV.

This sequence joins TRBV27 and TRBJ1-1, with a possible D match to TRBD1 (5 bases). This CDR3 contains 13 residues. Trimming removed 2 bases from V and 5 bases from J, with 9 bases in between. Germline values: CDR1 MNHEY, CDR2 SMNVEV (reference sequence). Here the CDR3 DNA reads TGTGCCAGCAGTTTAGGGGCCGGGACTGAAGCTTTCTTT. As protein: CASSLGAGTEAFF.

The V call is TRBV9, the J call TRBJ2-3, with D hard to call. V lost 1 base, J lost 3 bases, and 3 bases lay in between. The CDR3 contains 12 residues. Per germline, CDR1 SGDLS and CDR2 YYNGEE. CDR3 nucleotides: TGTGCCAGCAGCGTAAAGACAGATACGCAGTATTTT. Amino acids: CASSVKTDTQYF.

V is TRBV5-1 and J is TRBJ2-7, with 8 positions matching TRBD2. Germline V gene lookup returns CDR1 SGHRS and CDR2 YFSETQ. With 1 base clipped from V and 2 bases from J, the junction kept 2 bases outside the gene matches. The CDR3 totals 14 residues. CDR3 DNA: TGCGCCAGCAGCTTGAACGGGGGGGCCTACGAGCAGTACGTC. Translation gives CASSLNGGAYEQYV.

V usage is TRBV5-5 and J usage is TRBJ2-2; D not resolved. Germline V gene data show CDR1 as SGHKS and CDR2 as YYEKEE (reference sequence). Between the trimmed V and J ends, which lost 2 bases and 4 bases, there was a span of 12 bases. CDR3 length: 15 residues. CDR3 sequence: CASSLGQTGTGELFF. For the CDR3, the DNA is TGTGCCAGCAGCTTAGGCCAAACGGGCACCGGGGAGCTGTTTTTT.

V usage is TRBV5-4 and J usage is TRBJ2-5; D gene uncertain. Germline V gene data show CDR1 as SGHNT and CDR2 as YYREEE (reference sequence). The length of the CDR3 is 14 residues. V was clipped by 0 bases and J by 1 base, with 7 bases between them. In nucleotides, the CDR3 is TGTGCCAGCAGCTTGGGGTCTAGCCAAGAGACCCAGTACTTC. It codes for CASSLGSSQETQYF.

The CDR3 protein is CASTYNARGAIGELFF. The DNA for the CDR3 is TGCGCCAGCACCTACAACGCGAGAGGGGCGATCGGGGAGCTGTTTTTT. The J gene is TRBJ2-2, the V gene TRBV5-1; either TRBD1 or TRBD2 may supply D (5 bases each). There are 16 residues in the CDR3. V lost 6 bases, J lost 7 bases, and 22 bases lay in between. CDR1 and CDR2 (germline): SGHRS, YFSETQ.

V is TRBV2 and J is TRBJ1-1; D uncertain. There are 11 residues in the CDR3. V lost 6 bases and J 1 base, leaving 3 bases between the germline ends. CDR1 is SNHLY, CDR2 FYNNEI, per germline. In nucleotides, the CDR3 is TGTGCCAGCAGGAAGAACACTGAAGCTTTCTTT. It specifies CASRKNTEAFF.

This clone has just one count. CDR3 loop: CSASKPGSNYGYTF. Here the CDR3 DNA reads TGCAGTGCTAGTAAACCAGGGTCTAACTATGGCTACACCTTC. This rearrangement joins TRBV20-1 to TRBJ1-2, with D perhaps TRBD1 (5 bases). Germline loops: CDR1 DFQATT, CDR2 SNEGSKA (reference sequence). The CDR3 totals 14 residues. The ends were cut back, 3 bases at V and 0 bases at J, with 11 bases in the middle.

The rearrangement uses TRBV27 and TRBJ2-1; 10 nucleotides agree with TRBD2. This CDR3 is 17 amino acids long. CDR1 MNHEY and CDR2 SMNVEV come from the germline V gene (reference sequence). V gave up 2 bases and J gave up 0 bases; unmatched junction bases: 4. CDR3 sequence reads: CASSLLSGGPSYNEQFF. The CDR3 nucleotides read TGTGCCAGCAGTTTACTTAGCGGGGGGCCCTCCTACAATGAGCAGTTCTTC.

The chain uses TRBV19 and TRBJ2-5; a weak D match, TRBD1 (5 bases). This CDR3 spans 14 amino acids. CDR1 and CDR2 (germline): LNHDA, SQIVND (reference sequence). V was pared by 7 bases and J by 1 base, with 13 bases between. The CDR3 DNA reads TGTGCCAGTAACAATAGGGGTCGCCAAGAGACCCAGTACTTC. Translation: CASNNRGRQETQYF.

The J gene is TRBJ1-2, the V gene TRBV6-5, with D unresolved. The CDR3 spans 13 residues. Trimming stripped 9 bases from V and 8 bases from J, with 19 bases between. Germline V gene sequence: CDR1 MNHEY, CDR2 SVGAGI. The CDR3 protein is CASVPGLSGGYTF. The CDR3 DNA reads TGTGCCAGTGTGCCCGGGTTGTCGGGCGGCTACACCTTC.

This chain connects TRBV6-5 to TRBJ1-2, with unresolved D. This CDR3 is 11 amino acids long. Trimming stripped 2 bases from V and 8 bases from J, with 6 bases between. Germline CDR1 and CDR2: MNHEY and SVGAGI. In DNA form, the CDR3 reads TGTGCCAGCAGTTACCTAGGGGGCTACACCTTC. This translates into CASSYLGGYTF.

The V and J genes are TRBV7-2 and TRBJ1-2, with TRBD1 identical over 8 bases. The CDR3 is 16 amino acids. V trimming: 4 bases; J trimming: 6 bases; junction bases outside the gene matches: 13. Germline loops: CDR1 SGHTA, CDR2 FQGNSA. The CDR3 reads CASSSTAQGGKDGYTF. The CDR3 coding sequence is TGTGCCAGCAGCTCTACCGCACAGGGGGGAAAAGATGGCTACACCTTC.

This clone was detected only once. The gene calls are TRBV7-6 and TRBJ1-1; D ambiguous. CDR3 length equals 14 residues. V lost 5 bases, J lost 0 bases, and 10 bases lay in between. CDR1 is SGHVS and CDR2 is FNYEAQ in the germline V gene. CDR3 protein: CASSPTKMNTEAFF. CDR3 sequence (DNA): TGTGCCAGCAGCCCGACAAAAATGAACACTGAAGCTTTCTTT.

The chain employs TRBV5-1 and TRBJ2-3; D may be TRBD1 (5 bases). This CDR3 contains 16 residues. CDR1 is SGHRS and CDR2 is YFSETQ in the germline V gene. The V and J ends lost 0 bases and 1 base respectively, with 12 bases between them. As DNA, the CDR3 is TGCGCCAGCAGCTTGGCACAGGTAGCCGGCACAGATACGCAGTATTTT. Residues: CASSLAQVAGTDTQYF.

V is TRBV7-9 and J is TRBJ1-4; D ambiguous. Trimming removed 10 bases at V and 13 bases at J, with 16 bases between. Germline-derived CDR1 and CDR2 are SEHNR and FQNEAQ (reference sequence). This CDR3 has 11 residues. The CDR3 is CAILTENRLFF. The CDR3 bases are TGTGCCATCCTAACCGAAAATCGACTGTTTTTT.

This clone was seen only once. The CDR3 sequence: CASSLDVWANQPQHF. The CDR3 DNA sequence: TGTGCCAGCAGCTTAGACGTATGGGCCAATCAGCCCCAGCATTTT. This chain links TRBV7-8 with TRBJ1-5; unclear D gene. The CDR3 totals 15 residues. CDR1 is SGHVS, CDR2 FQNEAQ, per germline. Trimming removed 1 base from V and 3 bases from J, with 10 bases in between. Drawing the rest from reference TRBV7-8 and TRBJ1-5, the complete variable domain is GAGVSQSPRYKVAKRGQDVALRCDPISGHVSLFWYQQALGQGPEFLTYFQNEAQLDKSGLPSDRFFAERPEGSVSTLKIQRTQQEDSAVYLCASSLDVWANQPQHFGDGTRLSIL.

This clone was picked up one time. V is TRBV27 and J is TRBJ1-1, with unresolved D. CDR3 length equals 15 residues. CDR1 is MNHEY and CDR2 is SMNVEV in the germline V gene (reference sequence). V was shortened by 3 bases and J by 0 bases, with 11 bases between the two germline ends. The CDR3 nucleotides read TGTGCCAGCAGTTTGAAATCGAGGGTGAACACTGAAGCTTTCTTT. It yields the protein CASSLKSRVNTEAFF.

To note about this clone: Germline and junction disagree at one end, which may indicate a read error. This chain links TRBV6-6 with TRBJ1-5, with D possibly matching TRBD1 (5 bases). The CDR3 is 14 amino acids. Germline values: CDR1 MNHNY, CDR2 SVGAGI (reference sequence). The CDR3 region has the DNA TGTACCAGCAGGACACCCCCGGGCAATCAGCCCCAGCATTTT. Its translation: CTSRTPPGNQPQHF.

This clone has just one count. This chain uses TRBV28 with TRBJ2-1, with D maybe TRBD2 (5 bases). The CDR3 is 15 amino acids. CDR1 and CDR2 from the germline V gene are MDHEN and SYDVKM. The germline V and J ends were trimmed by 2 bases and 6 bases, with 14 bases remaining between them. In nucleotides, the CDR3 is TGTGCCAGCAGTTTAAGGGAGTGGGCGGGCAATGAGCAGTTCTTC. This sequence encodes CASSLREWAGNEQFF.

This rearrangement joins TRBV7-8 to TRBJ2-3; TRBD2 aligns across 7 bases. The J segment lost 7 bases and the V segment lost 0 bases, leaving 10 bases of the junction unmatched. This CDR3 has 16 residues. Per the germline V gene, CDR1 is SGHVS and CDR2 is FQNEAQ. The CDR3 loop is CASSLAGSGTWNTQYF. The CDR3 DNA reads TGTGCCAGCAGCTTAGCGGGGAGCGGGACTTGGAATACGCAGTATTTT.

This chain joins TRBV5-6 and TRBJ2-2; D unresolved. Trimming cost V 0 bases and J 8 bases, with 5 bases left between them. This CDR3 has 12 amino acids. Germline CDR1 SGHDT, CDR2 YYEEEE. The CDR3 sequence: CASSLGVGELFF. CDR3 DNA: TGTGCCAGCAGCTTGGGTGTAGGGGAGCTGTTTTTT.

The chain carries TRBV18 and TRBJ2-3; 8 nucleotides align to TRBD2. CDR3 size: 15 residues. V lost 3 bases, J lost 3 bases, and 5 bases stayed unmatched. Germline CDR1 is KGHSH and CDR2 is LQKENI. The CDR3, as DNA: TGTGCCAGCTCACCGAGGACTAGCAGGACAGATACGCAGTATTTT. Translating gives CASSPRTSRTDTQYF.

This clone was observed at least ten times. The V gene is TRBV6-5, the J gene TRBJ1-1, with D possibly being TRBD1 (5 bases). The CDR3 is made up of 11 amino acids. Germline CDR1 is MNHEY and CDR2 is SVGAGI. V was pared by 8 bases and J by 8 bases, with 12 bases between. The CDR3 is CASGQYREAFF. CDR3 in DNA: TGTGCCAGCGGGCAGTACAGGGAAGCTTTCTTT.